This is a list of T cell receptor beta chains from one sample in a study of T-cell memory formation after mild COVID-19. TCRdb re-called the 5' RACE reads through MiXCR, storing one row per CDR3 protein. There are about 560,000 distinct CDR3 sequences in the sample; approximately 21% occur only once, and under 8.5% lies in the top ten. Sequencing used PBMCs or a T cell subset sorted from them (not recorded which). The receptors shown here come from an adult woman who had mild COVID-19 (a few samples of this study predate the infection). Cell type and time point are not known. Both conserved end residues are part of each CDR3. Fields, in order: V gene, D gene, clone size, CDR3 length, J gene, CDR3 DNA, CDR3 protein. A D gene is named only where the DNA matches it firmly. Clone size is given for some rows only: seen once, a few or many times, or a class if the clone is expanded.

V gene: TRBV5-1
D gene: .
clone size: many
CDR3 length: 13
J gene: TRBJ2-3
CDR3 DNA: TGCGCCAGCAGCATAGGGACATCCGTAACGCAGTATTTT
CDR3 protein: CASSIGTSVTQYF

V gene: TRBV24-1
D gene: .
clone size: .
CDR3 length: 16
J gene: TRBJ2-5
CDR3 DNA: TGTGCCACCAGTGATAAATGGGACGGAAAGACCAAGATACAGTACTTC
CDR3 protein: CATSDKWDGKTKIQYF

V gene: TRBV29-1
D gene: .
clone size: .
CDR3 length: 14
J gene: TRBJ2-2
CDR3 DNA: TGCAGCGTTTGTGTCATAGGAGTCACCGGGGAGCTGTTTTTT
CDR3 protein: CSVCVIGVTGELFF

V gene: TRBV7-2
D gene: TRBD2
clone size: .
CDR3 length: 12
J gene: TRBJ2-3
CDR3 DNA: TGTGCCAGCAGCTGGGGCGGGAGACAAGGGTATTTT
CDR3 protein: CASSWGGRQGYF

V gene: TRBV4-3
D gene: .
clone size: few
CDR3 length: 17
J gene: TRBJ1-6
CDR3 DNA: TGCGCCAGCAGCCAAGAAAGTATAGGGGGCTATAATTCACCCCTCCACTTT
CDR3 protein: CASSQESIGGYNSPLHF

V gene: TRBV24-1
D gene: .
clone size: many
CDR3 length: 13
J gene: TRBJ2-1
CDR3 DNA: TGTGCCACCATGGGCCCTTTCTACAATGAGCAGTTCTTC
CDR3 protein: CATMGPFYNEQFF

V gene: TRBV7-7
D gene: TRBD2
clone size: few
CDR3 length: 17
J gene: TRBJ2-3
CDR3 DNA: TGTGCTAGCAGCTCTCGAGGGCTAGCGGGAGGCACAGATACGCAGTATTTT
CDR3 protein: CASSSRGLAGGTDTQYF

V gene: TRBV7-3
D gene: TRBD1
clone size: .
CDR3 length: 15
J gene: TRBJ1-4
CDR3 DNA: TGTGCCAGCAGCTCCTCGACAGGGCCTAATGAAAAACTGTTTTTT
CDR3 protein: CASSSSTGPNEKLFF

V gene: TRBV27
D gene: TRBD2
clone size: few
CDR3 length: 15
J gene: TRBJ2-3
CDR3 DNA: TGTGCCAGCAGTTTAGCGGGGGGGCTTGCAGATACGCAGTATTTT
CDR3 protein: CASSLAGGLADTQYF

V gene: TRBV7-9
D gene: .
clone size: .
CDR3 length: 15
J gene: TRBJ2-3
CDR3 DNA: TGTGCCAGCAGCTTAGTAACCACAGGGACAGATACGCAGTATTTT
CDR3 protein: CASSLVTTGTDTQYF

V gene: TRBV11-3
D gene: TRBD1
clone size: once
CDR3 length: 15
J gene: TRBJ2-7
CDR3 DNA: TGTGCCAGCAGCTCACAAGGACAGGGTACCTACGAGCAGTACTTC
CDR3 protein: CASSSQGQGTYEQYF

V gene: TRBV6-1
D gene: TRBD1
clone size: .
CDR3 length: 15
J gene: TRBJ1-2
CDR3 DNA: TGTGCCAGCAGTGATGGCGGCAGGGGGCCGTCTGGCTACACCTTC
CDR3 protein: CASSDGGRGPSGYTF

V gene: TRBV29-1
D gene: TRBD1
clone size: .
CDR3 length: 14
J gene: TRBJ2-5
CDR3 DNA: TGCAGCGGCGGAGGACAGGGGGCGACGGAGACCCAGTACTTC
CDR3 protein: CSGGGQGATETQYF

V gene: TRBV7-2
D gene: .
clone size: few
CDR3 length: 14
J gene: TRBJ2-5
CDR3 DNA: TGTGCCAGCAGCACCCGAGGGGGGGCCGAGACCCAGTACTTC
CDR3 protein: CASSTRGGAETQYF

V gene: TRBV20-1
D gene: .
clone size: .
CDR3 length: 12
J gene: TRBJ1-5
CDR3 DNA: TGCAGTGGACAGTCAGGCGATCAGCCCCAGCATTTT
CDR3 protein: CSGQSGDQPQHF

V gene: TRBV5-1
D gene: TRBD2
clone size: few
CDR3 length: 15
J gene: TRBJ2-3
CDR3 DNA: TGCGCCAGCAGCTCCAGTCGGGGGGATGCAGATACGCAGTATTTT
CDR3 protein: CASSSSRGDADTQYF

V gene: TRBV7-2
D gene: TRBD1
clone size: .
CDR3 length: 16
J gene: TRBJ1-2
CDR3 DNA: TGTGCCAGCAGTCCTCCTGGGCAGGGGGTATCTAACGGCTACACCTTC
CDR3 protein: CASSPPGQGVSNGYTF

V gene: TRBV29-1
D gene: .
clone size: many
CDR3 length: 13
J gene: TRBJ1-1
CDR3 DNA: TGCAGCGTTGAAGGACAGACAAACACTGAAGCTTTCTTT
CDR3 protein: CSVEGQTNTEAFF

V gene: TRBV7-9
D gene: .
clone size: .
CDR3 length: 15
J gene: TRBJ2-6
CDR3 DNA: TGTGCCAGCAGCCTAAGGGGTCCTGGGGCCAACGTCCTGACTTTC
CDR3 protein: CASSLRGPGANVLTF

V gene: TRBV29-1
D gene: .
clone size: .
CDR3 length: 11
J gene: TRBJ2-1
CDR3 DNA: TGCAGCGTTGAATTCGGGACGCAGCGATCCTTC
CDR3 protein: CSVEFGTQRSF

V gene: TRBV7-8
D gene: TRBD2
clone size: few
CDR3 length: 17
J gene: TRBJ2-5
CDR3 DNA: TGTGCCAGCAGCTCCCCCGGGACTAGCATTAGGGAAGAGACCCAGTACTTC
CDR3 protein: CASSSPGTSIREETQYF

V gene: TRBV12-3/TRBV12-4
D gene: .
clone size: few
CDR3 length: 16
J gene: TRBJ2-3
CDR3 DNA: TGTGCCAGCAGCTGGGAGAGGACGGATAGCACAGATACGCAGTATTTT
CDR3 protein: CASSWERTDSTDTQYF

V gene: TRBV30
D gene: .
clone size: .
CDR3 length: 14
J gene: TRBJ2-7
CDR3 DNA: TGTGCCTGGAGTGCGAGGGTTATCCCCTACGAGCAGTACTTC
CDR3 protein: CAWSARVIPYEQYF

V gene: TRBV20-1
D gene: .
clone size: many
CDR3 length: 19
J gene: TRBJ2-3
CDR3 DNA: TGCAGTGCTCAGAGTTGGAGGGCCCTCACGGATGTATACACAGATACGCAGTATTTT
CDR3 protein: CSAQSWRALTDVYTDTQYF

V gene: TRBV12-3/TRBV12-4
D gene: .
clone size: few
CDR3 length: 13
J gene: TRBJ1-1
CDR3 DNA: TGTGCCAGCAGAATAGGGGCGAACACTGAAGCTTTCTTT
CDR3 protein: CASRIGANTEAFF

V gene: TRBV27
D gene: .
clone size: few
CDR3 length: 14
J gene: TRBJ1-5
CDR3 DNA: TGTGCCAGCAGCCCCCAAAGGGGTAATCAGCCCCAGCATTTT
CDR3 protein: CASSPQRGNQPQHF

V gene: TRBV24-1
D gene: TRBD2
clone size: .
CDR3 length: 14
J gene: TRBJ2-3
CDR3 DNA: TGTGCCACCAGTGCCCTAGCGGGCACAGATACGCAGTATTTT
CDR3 protein: CATSALAGTDTQYF

V gene: TRBV5-5
D gene: .
clone size: .
CDR3 length: 14
J gene: TRBJ1-4
CDR3 DNA: TGTGCCAGCACACTGGGGGGCCCCAATGAAAAACTGTTTTTT
CDR3 protein: CASTLGGPNEKLFF

V gene: TRBV4-3
D gene: TRBD2
clone size: .
CDR3 length: 19
J gene: TRBJ2-3
CDR3 DNA: TGCGCCAGCAGCCAAGAGTTCTCAGTTCTAGCGGGAGACGGGGATACGCAGTATTTT
CDR3 protein: CASSQEFSVLAGDGDTQYF

V gene: TRBV12-3/TRBV12-4
D gene: TRBD1
clone size: few
CDR3 length: 15
J gene: TRBJ1-5
CDR3 DNA: TGTGCCAGCAGCCCCCGGGACAGGGGAAATCAGCCCCAGCATTTT
CDR3 protein: CASSPRDRGNQPQHF

V gene: TRBV7-2
D gene: TRBD1
clone size: .
CDR3 length: 15
J gene: TRBJ1-2
CDR3 DNA: TGTGCCAGCAGCGCTCCCGGGACAGCAAGAAGTGGCTACACCTTC
CDR3 protein: CASSAPGTARSGYTF